The 8 T cell receptor beta chains below all came from one sample that was sequenced in a study of human T cells and chemical hapten exposure. From the RACE reads, TCRdb called clonotypes with MiXCR, one entry per CDR3 protein. This sample has approximately 180,000 distinct CDR3 sequences, with more than 25% found just once. Described time point: pre-sensitization, week 0. The treatment: therapeutic diphenylcyclopropenone sensitization with weekly scalp DPC. Sequencing was performed on whole blood, taken in connection with sensitization to the hapten diphenylcyclopropenone (DPC). The receptors come from a woman aged 25-40 years with alopecia areata. Some clones in this sample may be carry-over from other donors' samples.

The gene calls are TRBV10-3 and TRBJ2-5; maybe TRBD2 (6 bases). Trimming took 10 bases from V and 2 from J, leaving 17 bases between them. Looked up from germline, CDR1 is ENHRY and CDR2 is SYGVKD. The CDR3 has 14 residues. The CDR3 DNA follows: TGTGCCAGCCAAGGCCTAGCGAATCAAGAGACCCAGTACTTC. This translates into CASQGLANQETQYF.

This chain links TRBV4-2 with TRBJ1-5, with a possible D match to TRBD1 (5 bases). Germline V gene lookup returns CDR1 LGHNA and CDR2 YNFKEQ. CDR3 size: 15 residues. V was clipped by 0 bases and J by 6 bases, with 12 bases between them. CDR3 DNA sequence: TGTGCCAGCAGCCAAGATTTGGCAGGGCTTCAGCCCCAGCATTTT. This encodes CASSQDLAGLQPQHF.

The sample holds a few counts of this clonotype. V is TRBV10-2 and J is TRBJ2-7; D unresolved. The CDR3 contains 14 residues. Trimming shortened V by 0 bases and J by 3 bases, and 9 bases separated the two germline ends. CDR1 and CDR2 from the germline V gene are WSHSY and SAAADI. The CDR3 loop is CASSESKGGYEQYF. In DNA, the CDR3 is TGCGCCAGCAGTGAGTCAAAGGGCGGCTACGAGCAGTACTTC.

This chain's CDR3 is CAISLDRAYQPQHF. In DNA, the CDR3 is TGTGCCATCAGTCTAGACAGGGCTTACCAGCCCCAGCATTTT. This chain uses TRBV10-3 with TRBJ1-5; 7 nucleotides agree with TRBD1. The CDR3 loop spans 14 amino acids. Per the germline V gene, CDR1 is ENHRY and CDR2 is SYGVKD. J lost 7 bases, V lost 5 bases, and 8 bases had no gene match.

This sequence joins TRBV19 and TRBJ2-7, with 7 bases matching TRBD1. This CDR3 spans 14 amino acids. CDR1 and CDR2 (germline): LNHDA, SQIVND (reference sequence). V shed 4 bases, J shed 4 bases, and the junction held 7 bases outside the gene matches. CDR3 region: CASSTRDRLYEQYF. In nucleotides, the CDR3 is TGTGCCAGTAGTACCCGGGACAGATTGTACGAGCAGTACTTC. The full variable domain, with the rest looked up from reference TRBV19 and TRBJ2-7, is DGGITQSPKYLFRKEGQNVTLSCEQNLNHDAMYWYRQDPGQGLRLIYYSQIVNDFQKGDIAEGYSVSREKKESFPLTVTSAQKNPTAFYLCASSTRDRLYEQYFGPGTRLTVT.

The rearrangement joins TRBV28 to TRBJ2-3; D possibly matches TRBD1 or TRBD2 (7 bases each). Germline V gene sequence: CDR1 MDHEN, CDR2 SYDVKM. This CDR3 has 16 residues. Between the trimmed V and J ends, which lost 4 bases and 3 bases, there was a span of 17 bases. CDR3 loop: CASSSGGQPGTDTQYF. DNA of the CDR3: TGTGCCAGCAGTTCGGGGGGACAGCCAGGGACAGATACGCAGTATTTT. Looking up the rest from reference TRBV28 and TRBJ2-3 gives the full variable domain: DVKVTQSSRYLVKRTGEKVFLECVQDMDHENMFWYRQDPGLGLRLIYFSYDVKMKEKGDIPEGYSVSREKKERFSLILESASTNQTSMYLCASSSGGQPGTDTQYFGPGTRLTVL.

The rearrangement links TRBV4-2 to TRBJ1-4; D gene unclear. Deletions cut 5 bases from V and 8 bases from J, with 18 bases between. This CDR3 region has 15 residues. The germline V gene has CDR1 LGHNA and CDR2 YNFKEQ. The CDR3 spells CASSEGFGVGEKLFF. The CDR3, as DNA: TGTGCCAGCAGCGAGGGATTCGGGGTTGGGGAAAAACTGTTTTTT.

The chain uses TRBV25-1 and TRBJ1-5; D possibly corresponds to TRBD1 (5 bases). This CDR3 is built from 14 residues. From germline, CDR1 is MGHDK and CDR2 SYGVNS. V was shortened by 3 bases and J by 7 bases, with 13 bases between the two germline ends. The CDR3 DNA is TGTGCCAGCAGTGATGCCAGGGTTCGACAGCCCCAGCATTTT. The encoded protein is CASSDARVRQPQHF.